What follows are 10 T cell receptor beta chains derived from one specimen sequenced in a study of CD8+CD57+ T cells in acquired aplastic anemia. CDR3 and TCR beta VDJ profiling relied on genomic DNA as the template. TCRdb re-analysed the reads in MiXCR, keeping a single row per CDR3 protein. The sample records under 200,000 distinct CDR3 sequences, roughly 45% being singletons. Sequenced input: sorted CD4+, CD8+, or CD8+CD57+ T cells (not recorded which) from PBMCs. The receptors shown here come from a human donor in good health.

This clonotype was counted at least ten times. The chain links TRBV4-1 to TRBJ2-7, with 9 bases matching TRBD2. Germline-derived CDR1 and CDR2 are MGHRA and YSYEKL. The CDR3 loop spans 15 amino acids. With V trimmed by 1 base and J by 4 bases, 5 bases remained unmatched. The DNA for the CDR3 is TGCGCCAGCAGCCAAGGAGGACTAGCGATGTACGAGCAGTACTTC. It encodes CASSQGGLAMYEQYF.

This chain joins TRBV19 and TRBJ2-7, with D perhaps matching TRBD1 or TRBD2 (5 bases each). V lost 3 bases to trimming and J lost 7 bases, with 13 bases between them. CDR3 length: 13 amino acids. In germline, CDR1 is LNHDA, CDR2 SQIVND (reference sequence). CDR3 bases: TGTGCCAGTAGTATGAGGGACCTGCGGGAGCAGTACTTC. This encodes CASSMRDLREQYF. The whole variable domain, filled in from reference TRBV19 and TRBJ2-7, reads DGGITQSPKYLFRKEGQNVTLSCEQNLNHDAMYWYRQDPGQGLRLIYYSQIVNDFQKGDIAEGYSVSREKKESFPLTVTSAQKNPTAFYLCASSMRDLREQYFGPGTRLTVT.

This clonotype was detected ten times or more. J is TRBJ2-1 and V is TRBV7-9; D is unresolved. Trimming cost V 8 bases and J 2 bases, with 13 bases left between them. CDR1 and CDR2 from the germline V gene are SEHNR and FQNEAQ (reference sequence). The CDR3 consists of 14 residues. For the CDR3, the DNA is TGTGCCAGCCAAGCACCCCTCGCCTACAATGAGCAGTTCTTC. Its translation is CASQAPLAYNEQFF.

This clonotype has ten or more counts. The chain has TRBV9 and TRBJ2-2, with a possible D match to TRBD1 (6 bases). Trimming took 3 bases from V and 2 from J, leaving 8 bases between them. The CDR3 is 14 amino acids. Germline lookup yields CDR1 SGDLS and CDR2 YYNGEE. The CDR3 DNA reads TGTGCCAGCAGCGACAGGGCTAACACCGGGGAGCTGTTTTTT. It yields the protein CASSDRANTGELFF.

In its sample, this clonotype was seen many times. The chain carries TRBV10-3 and TRBJ2-7; D call uncertain. Germline CDR1 is ENHRY and CDR2 is SYGVKD. This CDR3 is 12 amino acids long. The V end lost 6 bases, the J end lost 7 bases, and 13 bases lay between the germline ends. In DNA, the CDR3 is TGTGCCATCAGGACGACGGGTGGTGAGCAGTACTTC. Translating gives CAIRTTGGEQYF.

Comment on this clonotype: The conserved final phenylalanine or tryptophan is absent from the CDR3, which likely points to a read error. V gene TRBV6-1 combines with J gene TRBJ2-1; D uncertain. The V gene's germline CDR1 is MNHNS and CDR2 SASEGT. V was trimmed by 6 bases and J by 1 base, leaving 4 bases between them. This CDR3 region has 12 residues. CDR3 sequence (DNA): TGTGCCAGCAGCGGTTCCTACAATGAGCAGTTCTAC. Amino acids: CASSGSYNEQFY.

CDR3 sequence (DNA): TGTGCCAGCAGTCTTAGCAGGCAGGGCTTAGTGGTTAATGGCTACACCTTC. It yields the protein CASSLSRQGLVVNGYTF. The chain combines TRBV6-1 with TRBJ1-2, with D perhaps TRBD1 (5 bases). CDR1 is MNHNS, CDR2 SASEGT, per germline. The CDR3 is made up of 17 amino acids. V lost 5 bases to trimming and J lost 6 bases, with 25 bases between them.

This clonotype showed up many times. The chain employs TRBV7-8 and TRBJ1-5; D perhaps matches TRBD1 (6 bases). The germline CDR1 and CDR2 sequences are SGHVS and FQNEAQ. This CDR3 is built from 14 residues. V lost 5 bases, J lost 3 bases, and 11 bases lay in between. The CDR3 coding sequence is TGTGCCAGCAGCCCGGCAGGGGACAATCAGCCCCAGCATTTT. This encodes CASSPAGDNQPQHF.

This clonotype showed up many times. V and J are TRBV5-1 and TRBJ1-2; 7 bases are shared with TRBD1. The CDR3 loop spans 15 amino acids. Germline assignment: CDR1 SGHRS and CDR2 YFSETQ. Germline trimming cut 4 bases from V and 0 bases from J; bases unmatched to any gene: 6. CDR3 sequence: CASSPGGTANYGYTF. The CDR3 coding sequence is TGCGCCAGCAGCCCTGGGGGGACAGCTAACTATGGCTACACCTTC.

This chain connects TRBV20-1 to TRBJ1-1; D is unclear. The V and J ends lost 3 bases and 8 bases respectively, with 13 bases between them. The CDR3 totals 12 residues. Germline assignment: CDR1 DFQATT and CDR2 SNEGSKA (reference sequence). In nucleotides, the CDR3 is TGCAGTGCTAGTGGGTTCGGAGGGGAAGCTTTCTTT. It specifies CSASGFGGEAFF.